This T cell receptor (beta chain) originates from a study of OX40 agonist ivuxolimab in advanced cancers. The wider study: Treatment of patients was with ivuxolimab, an agonistic anti-OX40 (CD134) antibody. Patient treatment consisted of intravenous ivuxolimab administration every 2 weeks at 0.01 to 10 mg/kg.

V was pared by 0 bases and J by 6 bases, with 5 bases between. This CDR3 comprises 13 residues. Germline CDR1 is MNHNY and CDR2 is SVGAGI (reference sequence). A remark on this clone: The antigen remains unidentified.

Assay used: immunoSEQ multiplex PCR; TCRdb lists only in-frame clones, some missing. The sample includes 47,000 or so clones, 80% to 90% of them seen just once. Systemic immunosuppression or a history of autoimmune disease excluded patients. Study results and caveats: More expanded clones were seen, on average, in CD8+ T cells than in CD4+.

This material consisted of CD4+ or CD8+ T cells sorted from blood, taken in a trial of the OX40 agonist ivuxolimab. This receptor was taken from an adult with an advanced solid tumor such as melanoma, head and neck, liver or kidney cancer. The rearrangement uses TRBV6-6 and TRBJ2-2; TRBD1 might be the D (5 bases). CDR3 amino acids: CASSYSGPGELFF. In nucleotides, the CDR3 is TGTGCCAGCAGTTACTCGGGGCCCGGGGAGCTGTTTTTT.